A single sample gave rise to the 23 T cell receptor beta chains below, sequenced in a study of T cell responses to AZD1222 COVID-19 vaccine. TCRdb keeps only in-frame clones here, not all; method: immunoSEQ multiplex PCR. The data show fewer than 200,000 clones, with more than 75% seen just once and 25% to 30% held by the top ten. Source: peripheral blood, taken 28 days after the second AZD1222 dose. The receptors stem from an adult who received the AZD1222 COVID-19 vaccine.

The chain employs TRBV6-2 or TRBV6-3 and TRBJ2-3, with 10 nucleotides matching TRBD1. From germline, CDR1 is MNHEY and CDR2 SVGEGT. V lost 0 bases and J lost 1; bases outside the gene matches: 10. The CDR3 has 19 residues. CDR3 amino acids: CASSYSGTGAPRGTDTQYF. CDR3 DNA sequence: TGTGCCAGCAGTTACTCCGGGACAGGGGCCCCTAGGGGCACAGATACGCAGTATTTT.

J is TRBJ1-1 and V is TRBV19, with 7 bases aligning to TRBD1. The length of the CDR3 is 14 residues. The V segment lost 10 bases and the J segment 0 bases; nucleotides outside the gene matches: 8. The germline CDR1 and CDR2 sequences are LNHDA and SQIVND (reference sequence). The CDR3 DNA reads TGTGCCACCCGGACAGGCAACATGAACACTGAAGCTTTCTTT. This sequence encodes CATRTGNMNTEAFF.

The chain couples TRBV27 to TRBJ2-3; the match to TRBD1 covers 7 bases. This CDR3 spans 14 amino acids. V lost 3 bases, J lost 4 bases, and 4 bases stayed unmatched. From germline, CDR1 is MNHEY and CDR2 SMNVEV (reference sequence). CDR3 protein: CASSFSGQPDTQYF. CDR3 bases: TGTGCCAGCAGTTTCTCGGGACAGCCAGATACGCAGTATTTT.

This rearrangement joins TRBV4-3 to TRBJ2-3; 10 nucleotides match TRBD2. The CDR3 extends over 19 amino acids. Trimming took 0 bases from V and 2 from J; bases not matched to a gene: 11. CDR1 and CDR2 from the germline V gene are LGHNA and YSLEER. The CDR3 DNA reads TGCGCCAGCAGCCAAGAGGTTTATGGACTAGCGGCTGACACAGATACGCAGTATTTT. This translates into CASSQEVYGLAADTDTQYF.

The V and J genes are TRBV28 and TRBJ2-5, with no clear D. V was trimmed by 3 bases and J by 4 bases, leaving 12 bases between them. The CDR3 is made up of 14 amino acids. From germline, CDR1 is MDHEN and CDR2 SYDVKM. This CDR3 is CASSLVSYTETQYF. Written as DNA, the CDR3 is TGTGCCAGCAGTTTGGTATCATACACAGAGACCCAGTACTTC.

This chain uses TRBV28 with TRBJ2-3, with D perhaps matching TRBD2 (6 bases). The CDR3 is 20 amino acids. From germline, CDR1 is MDHEN and CDR2 SYDVKM. Trimming took off 1 base at V and 4 bases at J, with 27 bases between the two ends. CDR3 in amino acids: CASSLSRIARAGRRADTQYF. CDR3 coding DNA: TGTGCCAGCAGTTTATCGAGGATCGCCAGGGCGGGAAGGCGCGCAGATACGCAGTATTTT.

The chain recombines TRBV7-2 with TRBJ1-5, with a weak D call TRBD1 (5 bases). The CDR3 spans 15 residues. Germline CDR1 is SGHTA and CDR2 is FQGNSA. The V and J ends lost 0 bases and 6 bases respectively, with 12 bases between them. The CDR3 coding sequence is TGTGCCAGCAGCTTAGCCCCCATGCAGGGTCAGCCCCAGCATTTT. Its translation: CASSLAPMQGQPQHF.

The CDR3 region is CASSPTGDETQYF. The CDR3 DNA follows: TGTGCCAGCAGCCCCACAGGGGATGAGACCCAGTACTTC. The chain couples TRBV5-4 to TRBJ2-5; 7 nucleotides match TRBD1. V dropped 4 bases and J dropped 5; count of bases not matched to a gene: 5. The CDR3 runs 13 residues. The germline V gene has CDR1 SGHNT and CDR2 YYREEE (reference sequence).

The chain carries TRBV21-1 and TRBJ2-4; the table calls TRBD2, which could not be checked here. TRBV21-1 counts as a pseudogene. There are 17 residues in the CDR3. The CDR3 sequence: CASSKVGRQGARNIQYF. CDR3 DNA sequence: TGTGCCAGCAGCAAAGTGGGGAGGCAGGGAGCTAGAAACATTCAGTACTTC.

The V call is TRBV7-2, the J call TRBJ2-3; tentative D call: TRBD2 (5 bases). CDR1 is SGHTA, CDR2 FQGNSA, per germline. V lost 5 bases to trimming and J lost 9 bases, with 12 bases between them. This CDR3 spans 12 amino acids. The chain's CDR3 is CASSHERETQYF. The DNA of the CDR3 is TGTGCCAGCAGCCACGAGAGGGAGACGCAGTATTTT.

This clone was counted between two and nine times. A much larger clone differs from this one at a single base, so this may be a read error. This chain uses TRBV7-9 with TRBJ2-7; D is unresolved. The CDR3 loop spans 10 amino acids. CDR1 SEHNR and CDR2 FQNEAQ come from the germline V gene (reference sequence). V lost 6 bases, J lost 3 bases, and 3 bases lay in between. CDR3 bases: TGTGCCAGCAGTGGCTACGAGCAGTACTTC. It encodes CASSGYEQYF. Combining the CDR3 with reference TRBV7-9 and TRBJ2-7 gives the whole variable domain DTGVSQNPRHKITKRGQNVTFRCDPISEHNRLYWYRQTLGQGPEFLTYFQNEAQLEKSRLLSDRFSAERPKGSFSTLEIQRTEQGDSAMYLCASSGYEQYFGPGTRLTVT.

The chain links TRBV6-2 or TRBV6-3 to TRBJ2-5, with D possibly matching TRBD1 (5 bases). Trimming pared 4 bases from V and 5 bases from J, leaving 8 bases between. Germline V gene lookup returns CDR1 MNHEY and CDR2 SVGEGT. The CDR3 has 12 amino acids. The CDR3 loop is CASSWGRETQYF. The CDR3 bases are TGTGCCAGCAGTTGGGGCCGGGAGACCCAGTACTTC.

In DNA form, the CDR3 reads TGTGCCAGCAGTTCGGGACGGGTTAATGAAAAACTGTTTTTT. Encoded protein: CASSSGRVNEKLFF. The chain links TRBV5-8 to TRBJ1-4; a weak D match, TRBD1 (5 bases). Germline V lookup: CDR1 SGHTS, CDR2 YDEGEE. The CDR3 has 14 amino acids. V lost 5 bases, J lost 4 bases, and 12 bases lay in between. The full variable domain, its missing parts supplied by reference TRBV5-8 and TRBJ1-4, is EAGVTQSPTHLIKTRGQQATLRCSPISGHTSVYWYQQALGLGLQFLLWYDEGEERNRGNFPPRFSGRQFPNYSSELNVNALELEDSALYLCASSSGRVNEKLFFGSGTQLSVL.

As DNA, the CDR3 is TGTGCCATCAGTGATGGGACAGGGGTACGAACTAATGAAAAACTGTTTTTT. Its protein product is CAISDGTGVRTNEKLFF. This rearrangement joins TRBV10-3 to TRBJ1-4; 10 nucleotides line up with TRBD1. The ends lost 3 bases at V and 1 base at J; junction bases unmatched: 5. Per germline, CDR1 ENHRY and CDR2 SYGVKD. The CDR3 is 17 residues long.

This chain connects TRBV29-1 to TRBJ2-1; TRBD1 agrees at 7 bases. There are 18 residues in the CDR3. V shed 4 bases and J 5 bases; nucleotides not matched to a gene: 20. Germline V gives CDR1 SQVTM, CDR2 ANQGSEA. The chain's CDR3 is CSVGRTGAPSVNNNEQFF. The CDR3 coding sequence is TGCAGCGTTGGCAGGACAGGAGCTCCCAGCGTCAATAACAATGAGCAGTTCTTC.

The chain carries TRBV19 and TRBJ2-2; 7 bases fit TRBD1. Germline assignment: CDR1 LNHDA and CDR2 SQIVND (reference sequence). The junction had 3 bases not matched to a gene; V was cut back by 5 bases and J by 0 bases. The CDR3 runs to 15 residues. CDR3 in DNA: TGTGCCAGTAGTTTGACAGGGCCGAACACCGGGGAGCTGTTTTTT. Its translation is CASSLTGPNTGELFF.

The rearrangement uses TRBV7-2 and TRBJ2-5; 9 bases match TRBD2. CDR3 size: 14 residues. CDR1 is SGHTA, CDR2 FQGNSA, per germline. V lost 4 bases, J lost 4 bases, and 4 bases stayed unmatched. The CDR3 here is CASSSSTSGETQYF. Written as DNA, the CDR3 is TGTGCCAGCAGCTCCTCGACTAGCGGAGAGACCCAGTACTTC.

The rearrangement uses TRBV5-1 and TRBJ2-2; the match to TRBD2 covers 9 bases. The V gene's germline CDR1 is SGHRS and CDR2 YFSETQ. The length of the CDR3 is 17 residues. J lost 6 bases, V lost 0 bases, and 9 bases had no gene match. In DNA, the CDR3 is TGCGCCAGCAGCTTGGGCCCCCTGGCGGGAGGGTCCGGGGAGCTGTTTTTT. Protein sequence: CASSLGPLAGGSGELFF. Full variable domain (outside the CDR3, taken from reference TRBV5-1 and TRBJ2-2): KAGVTQTPRYLIKTRGQQVTLSCSPISGHRSVSWYQQTPGQGLQFLFEYFSETQRNKGNFPGRFSGRQFSNSRSEMNVSTLELGDSALYLCASSLGPLAGGSGELFFGEGSRLTVL.

The chain couples TRBV28 to TRBJ2-4, with 8 nucleotides matching TRBD1. V dropped 3 bases and J dropped 8; count of bases not matched to a gene: 6. The germline gives CDR1 MDHEN, CDR2 SYDVKM. The CDR3 has 14 residues. CDR3: CASSLDRVSHIQYF. Here the CDR3 DNA reads TGTGCCAGCAGTTTGGACAGGGTCTCTCACATTCAGTACTTC.

This rearrangement joins TRBV28 to TRBJ2-7; 13 bases align to TRBD2. CDR3 size: 15 residues. Germline V gene sequence: CDR1 MDHEN, CDR2 SYDVKM. V was clipped by 3 bases and J by 2 bases; unmatched bases: 1. CDR3 nucleotides: TGTGCCAGCAGTTTGGGACTAGCGGGAACCTACGAGCAGTACTTC. It translates to CASSLGLAGTYEQYF.

The chain is built from TRBV6-5 and TRBJ1-1; TRBD1 aligns across 7 bases. Losses at the gene ends were 4 bases for V and 6 bases for J; bases not matched to a gene: 5. The CDR3 runs 13 residues. Looked up from germline, CDR1 is MNHEY and CDR2 is SVGAGI. CDR3 amino acids: CASSSPGTAEAFF. For the CDR3, the DNA is TGTGCCAGCAGTTCCCCCGGGACAGCTGAAGCTTTCTTT.

This chain's CDR3 is CASSPGMNTEAFF. In nucleotides, the CDR3 is TGTGCCAGCAGTCCCGGAATGAACACTGAAGCTTTCTTT. The chain links TRBV27 to TRBJ1-1; D is uncertain. Germline values: CDR1 MNHEY, CDR2 SMNVEV (reference sequence). CDR3 length: 13 amino acids. The V gene lost 5 bases and the J gene lost 0 bases, with 7 bases spanning the gap.

The chain combines TRBV7-3 with TRBJ2-7; D is tentatively TRBD1 or TRBD2 (5 bases each). Trimming shortened V by 6 bases and J by 6 bases, and 18 bases separated the two germline ends. CDR1 and CDR2 from the germline V gene are SGHTA and FQGTGA. This CDR3 is 14 amino acids long. CDR3 in amino acids: CASRAARGQGEQYF. The DNA for the CDR3 is TGTGCCAGCAGGGCGGCCCGAGGGCAGGGCGAGCAGTACTTC.